The present entry profiles one T cell receptor (beta chain) with its context. The data derive from a study of cytomegalovirus exposure and HLA in healthy donors. Both 60 Vbeta primers and 13 Jbeta primers went into the PCR. Produced via immunoSEQ multiplex PCR; TCRdb's table is partial and in-frame only. This sample contains about 150,000 clones. The length of the CDR3 is 16 residues. CDR1 and CDR2 from the germline V gene are ENHRY and SYGVKD. Trimming removed 2 bases at V and 0 bases at J, with 11 bases between. This receptor was obtained from a man aged 25 to 45 in good health and CMV-seronegative. The material sequenced was PBMCs. The rearrangement links TRBV10-3 to TRBJ2-1, with D perhaps TRBD2 (6 bases). CDR3 region: CAISEVGGSSYNEQFF. Written as DNA, the CDR3 is TGTGCCATCAGTGAGGTGGGGGGAAGCTCCTACAATGAGCAGTTCTTC.